This T cell receptor beta chain is drawn from a study of cytomegalovirus exposure and HLA in healthy donors. Findings of the study overall: There were approximately 150 TCR beta chains listed as cytomegalovirus-associated.

For this clone: Antigen unknown.

Some clones are missing from TCRdb's copy, which holds only in-frame ones; the method was immunoSEQ multiplex PCR. The data hold 86,000 or so clones, with almost 97% observed a single time. V shed 6 bases and J shed 2 bases, with 20 bases lying between them. The CDR3 is 16 residues long. The germline V gene has CDR1 MRHNA and CDR2 SNTAGT. The TCR was taken from a man aged 18 to 29 in good health and CMV-seropositive. Material: PBMCs. V usage is TRBV6-4 and J usage is TRBJ2-7; perhaps TRBD2 as D (5 bases). CDR3 residues: CASRSPGGDPTYEQYF. In DNA form, the CDR3 reads TGTGCCAGCAGAAGCCCAGGAGGCGATCCAACCTACGAGCAGTACTTC.